This TCR beta chain was identified in a study of T cell responses to AZD1222 COVID-19 vaccine. TCRdb's copy holds only in-frame clones and misses some; the assay was immunoSEQ multiplex PCR. The sample lists over 110,000 clones; around nine tenths were seen once. Germline loops: CDR1 SEHNR, CDR2 FQNEAQ (reference sequence). The CDR3 runs to 14 residues. The V gene lost 2 bases and the J gene lost 9 bases, with 14 bases spanning the gap. V gene TRBV7-9 combines with J gene TRBJ2-1; TRBD1 might be the D (6 bases). Sample: peripheral blood, taken 28 days after the second AZD1222 dose. This TCR derives from an adult who received the AZD1222 COVID-19 vaccine. The CDR3 sequence is CASSLRRQDFEQFF. DNA for the CDR3: TGTGCCAGCAGCTTAAGGCGACAGGACTTTGAGCAGTTCTTC.